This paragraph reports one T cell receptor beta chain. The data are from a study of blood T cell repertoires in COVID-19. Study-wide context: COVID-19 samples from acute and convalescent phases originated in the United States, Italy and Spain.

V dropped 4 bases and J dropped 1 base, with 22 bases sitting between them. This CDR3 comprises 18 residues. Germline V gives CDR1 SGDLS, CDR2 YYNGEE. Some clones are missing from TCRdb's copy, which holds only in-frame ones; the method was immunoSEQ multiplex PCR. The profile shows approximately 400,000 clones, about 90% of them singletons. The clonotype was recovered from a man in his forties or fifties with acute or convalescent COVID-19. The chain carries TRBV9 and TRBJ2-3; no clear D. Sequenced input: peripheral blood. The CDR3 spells CASSPRSVGRPGTDTQYF. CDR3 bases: TGTGCCAGCAGCCCCCGCAGTGTGGGCAGGCCCGGCACAGATACGCAGTATTTT.